The sequence of this T cell receptor beta chain was determined in a study of cytomegalovirus exposure and HLA in healthy donors. Study-wide context: Genetic ancestry analysis placed under 90% of the 398 donors that were genotyped in the Caucasian-associated cluster. Study-level results: There were some public TCRs occurring in many donors, but most TCR sequences were rare. Versus the approximately 720-donor mean, an Asian-associated ancestry cluster reportedly showed fewer N-insertions in a later analysis. In an earlier analysis, about 87% or about 30%: the productive usage of most TCR beta V segments.

The PCR had 60 Vbeta and 13 Jbeta primers. Produced via immunoSEQ multiplex PCR; TCRdb's table is partial and in-frame only. The data contain about 150,000 clones, 65% to 85% of them singletons. Comments on this clone: Its antigen is currently unknown.

Per germline, CDR1 MNHEY and CDR2 SVGAGI. The CDR3 is 13 residues long. V lost 8 bases to trimming and J lost 4 bases, with 13 bases between them. V is TRBV6-5 and J is TRBJ2-3, with unresolved D. The origin of this receptor is a male donor in good health and CMV-seronegative. The sequenced sample was PBMCs. The CDR3 bases are TGTGCCAGCCGCGCCCCCGGAGCAGATACGCAGTATTTT. Translated: CASRAPGADTQYF.